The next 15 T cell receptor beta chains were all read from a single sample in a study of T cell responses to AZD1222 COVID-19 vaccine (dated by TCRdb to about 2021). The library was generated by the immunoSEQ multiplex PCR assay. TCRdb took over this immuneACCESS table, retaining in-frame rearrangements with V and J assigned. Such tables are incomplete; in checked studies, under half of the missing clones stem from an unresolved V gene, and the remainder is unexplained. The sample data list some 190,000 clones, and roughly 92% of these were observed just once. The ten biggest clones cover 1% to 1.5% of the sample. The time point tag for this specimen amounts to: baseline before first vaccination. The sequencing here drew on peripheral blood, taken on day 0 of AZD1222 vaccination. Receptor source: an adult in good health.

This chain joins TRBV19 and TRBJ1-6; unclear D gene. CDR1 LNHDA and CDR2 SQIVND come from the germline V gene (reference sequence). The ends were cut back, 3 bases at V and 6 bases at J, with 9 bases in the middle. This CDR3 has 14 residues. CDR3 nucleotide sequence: TGTGCCAGTAGTATCACGGTACCTAATTCACCCCTCCACTTT. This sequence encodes CASSITVPNSPLHF.

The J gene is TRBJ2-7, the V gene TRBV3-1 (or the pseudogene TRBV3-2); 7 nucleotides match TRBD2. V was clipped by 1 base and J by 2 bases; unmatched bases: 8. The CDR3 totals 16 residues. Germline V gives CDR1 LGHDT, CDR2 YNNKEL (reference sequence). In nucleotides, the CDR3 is TGTGCCAGCAGCCAAGGGGGGGGTCACAGGACCTACGAGCAGTACTTC. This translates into CASSQGGGHRTYEQYF.

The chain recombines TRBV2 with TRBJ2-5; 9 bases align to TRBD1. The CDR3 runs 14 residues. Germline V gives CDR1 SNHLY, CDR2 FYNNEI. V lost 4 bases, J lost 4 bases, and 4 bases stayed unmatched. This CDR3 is CASSALGQGETQYF. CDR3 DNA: TGTGCCAGCAGTGCCTTGGGACAGGGAGAGACCCAGTACTTC.

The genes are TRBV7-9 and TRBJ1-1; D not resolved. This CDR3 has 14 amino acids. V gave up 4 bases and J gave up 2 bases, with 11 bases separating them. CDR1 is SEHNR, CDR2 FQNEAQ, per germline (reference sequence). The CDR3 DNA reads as TGTGCCAGCAGCTCCTCAGGTTCCAACACTGAAGCTTTCTTT. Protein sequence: CASSSSGSNTEAFF.

The CDR3 coding sequence is TGTGCCAGCAGCCAATGGATGGGCAATCAGCCCCAGCATTTT. Amino acids: CASSQWMGNQPQHF. The V and J genes are TRBV3-1 (or the pseudogene TRBV3-2) and TRBJ1-5; D unclear. V was pared by 2 bases and J by 2 bases, with 7 bases between. The CDR3 has 14 amino acids. Germline CDR1 reads LGHDT; CDR2 reads YNNKEL (reference sequence).

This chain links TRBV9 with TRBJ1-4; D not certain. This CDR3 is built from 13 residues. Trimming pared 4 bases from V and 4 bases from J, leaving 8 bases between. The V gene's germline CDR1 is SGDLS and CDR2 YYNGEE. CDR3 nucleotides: TGTGCCAGCAGCCCCTGGGGTAATGAAAAACTGTTTTTT. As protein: CASSPWGNEKLFF.

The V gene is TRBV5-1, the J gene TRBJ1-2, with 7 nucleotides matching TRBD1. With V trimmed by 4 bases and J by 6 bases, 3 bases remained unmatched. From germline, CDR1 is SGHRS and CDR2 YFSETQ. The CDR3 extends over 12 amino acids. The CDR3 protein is CASSIDRDGYTF. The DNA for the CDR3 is TGCGCCAGCAGCATAGACAGGGATGGCTACACCTTC.

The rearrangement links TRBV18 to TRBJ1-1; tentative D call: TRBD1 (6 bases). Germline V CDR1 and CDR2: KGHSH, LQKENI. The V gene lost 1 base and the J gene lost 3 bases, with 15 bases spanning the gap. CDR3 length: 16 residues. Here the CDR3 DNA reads TGTGCCAGCTCACCACTTCCAGGGTGGGGGCACACTGAAGCTTTCTTT. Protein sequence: CASSPLPGWGHTEAFF.

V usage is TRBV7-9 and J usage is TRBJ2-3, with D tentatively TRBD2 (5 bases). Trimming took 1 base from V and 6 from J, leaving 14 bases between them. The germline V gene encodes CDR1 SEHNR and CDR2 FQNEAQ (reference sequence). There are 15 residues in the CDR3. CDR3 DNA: TGTGCCAGCAGCTTAGGCGGACTCGATACCGATACGCAGTATTTT. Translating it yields CASSLGGLDTDTQYF.

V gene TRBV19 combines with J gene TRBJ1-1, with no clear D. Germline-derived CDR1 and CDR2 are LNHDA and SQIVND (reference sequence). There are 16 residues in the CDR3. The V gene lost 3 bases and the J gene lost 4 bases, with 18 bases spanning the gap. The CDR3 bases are TGTGCCAGTAGTATTGGCGTCGGCACCATCCTCACTGAAGCTTTCTTT. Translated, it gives CASSIGVGTILTEAFF. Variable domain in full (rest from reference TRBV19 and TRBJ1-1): DGGITQSPKYLFRKEGQNVTLSCEQNLNHDAMYWYRQDPGQGLRLIYYSQIVNDFQKGDIAEGYSVSREKKESFPLTVTSAQKNPTAFYLCASSIGVGTILTEAFFGQGTRLTVV.

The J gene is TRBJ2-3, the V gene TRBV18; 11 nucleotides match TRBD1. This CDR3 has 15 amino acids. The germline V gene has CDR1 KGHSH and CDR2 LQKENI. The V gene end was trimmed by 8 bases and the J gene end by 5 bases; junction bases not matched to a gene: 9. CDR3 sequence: CASARQGQGVDTQYF. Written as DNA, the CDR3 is TGTGCCAGCGCCCGACAGGGACAGGGGGTAGATACGCAGTATTTT.

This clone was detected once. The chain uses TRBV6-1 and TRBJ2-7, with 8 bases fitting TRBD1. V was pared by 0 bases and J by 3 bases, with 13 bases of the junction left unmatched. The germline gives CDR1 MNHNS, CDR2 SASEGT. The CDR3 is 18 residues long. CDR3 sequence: CASSEAGTGLTWVYEQYF. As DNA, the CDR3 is TGTGCCAGCAGTGAAGCGGGGACAGGTCTGACGTGGGTCTACGAGCAGTACTTC.

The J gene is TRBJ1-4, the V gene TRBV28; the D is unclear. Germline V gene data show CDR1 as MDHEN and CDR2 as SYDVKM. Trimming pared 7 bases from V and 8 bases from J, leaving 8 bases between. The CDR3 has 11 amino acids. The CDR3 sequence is CASKSVEKLFF. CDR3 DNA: TGTGCCAGCAAATCGGTCGAAAAACTGTTTTTT. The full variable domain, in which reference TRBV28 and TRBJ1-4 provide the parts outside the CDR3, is DVKVTQSSRYLVKRTGEKVFLECVQDMDHENMFWYRQDPGLGLRLIYFSYDVKMKEKGDIPEGYSVSREKKERFSLILESASTNQTSMYLCASKSVEKLFFGSGTQLSVL.

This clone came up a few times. CDR3 in DNA: TGCGCCAGCAGCTTGGAACAGGGGATAGGTTCACCCCTCCACTTT. Protein sequence: CASSLEQGIGSPLHF. V and J are TRBV5-1 and TRBJ1-6; 7 nucleotides line up with TRBD1. With V trimmed by 0 bases and J by 9 bases, 6 bases remained unmatched. Germline assignment: CDR1 SGHRS and CDR2 YFSETQ. The CDR3 is 15 residues long.

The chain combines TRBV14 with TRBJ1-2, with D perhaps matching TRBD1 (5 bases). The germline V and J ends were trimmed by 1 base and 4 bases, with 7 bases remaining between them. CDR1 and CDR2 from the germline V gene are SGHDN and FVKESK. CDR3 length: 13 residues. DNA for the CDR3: TGTGCCAGCAGCCAAGGACAGATCTATGGCTACACCTTC. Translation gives CASSQGQIYGYTF. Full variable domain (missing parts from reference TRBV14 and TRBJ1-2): EAGVTQFPSHSVIEKGQTVTLRCDPISGHDNLYWYRRVMGKEIKFLLHFVKESKQDESGMPNNRFLAERTGGTYSTLKVQPAELEDSGVYFCASSQGQIYGYTFGSGTRLTVV.